These 28 T cell receptor beta chains were sequenced from one sample in a study of early T cells in non-severe SARS-CoV-2 infection (dated by TCRdb to the early 2020s). Libraries were prepared through 5' RACE. The listed sequencing device is NextSeq 500. TCRdb reran the public reads through fastp at Q25 and MiXCR, keeping productive beta chains. Every entry covers one CDR3 protein and lists the most common genes and DNA from its rows. The sample table records 65,000 to 95,000 distinct CDR3 sequences; 8.5% to 10% of these occur just once. The top ten hold about 5.3% of the sample. Sequencing was carried out using whole blood. Every receptor here comes from an adult who was a healthcare worker with PCR-confirmed SARS-CoV-2 infection or an uninfected control (not recorded which).

This clonotype was seen more than once but under ten times. The chain recombines TRBV6-6 with TRBJ2-7; perhaps TRBD2 as D (6 bases). V gave up 2 bases and J gave up 4 bases, with 12 bases separating them. Germline values: CDR1 MNHNY, CDR2 SVGAGI (reference sequence). The CDR3 covers 14 residues. Here the CDR3 DNA reads TGTGCCAGCAGTTACGGGGGGATGTATTACGAGCAGTACTTC. Translating gives CASSYGGMYYEQYF.

This clonotype was recorded many times. The rearrangement uses TRBV4-1 and TRBJ2-1, with TRBD2 matching over 8 bases. The CDR3 consists of 16 residues. The V and J ends lost 3 bases and 11 bases, in that order; junction bases with no gene match: 15. Per the germline V gene, CDR1 is MGHRA and CDR2 is YSYEKL. Written as DNA, the CDR3 is TGCGCCAGCAGCCAGTTCGGGAGGGAAACAGCGGACAAGCAGTTCTTC. Translating gives CASSQFGRETADKQFF.

The chain couples TRBV7-9 to TRBJ2-7, with 13 bases fitting TRBD2. The CDR3 is 15 amino acids. With 5 bases clipped from V and 6 bases from J, the junction kept 7 bases outside the gene matches. Germline V lookup: CDR1 SEHNR, CDR2 FQNEAQ (reference sequence). CDR3 region: CASSQPGLAGSEQYF. The CDR3, as DNA: TGTGCCAGCAGCCAACCGGGACTAGCGGGAAGCGAGCAGTACTTC.

At least ten counts were recorded for this clonotype. CDR3 amino acids: CASRDYRGSGELFF. CDR3 nucleotide sequence: TGTGCCAGCAGGGATTACAGGGGATCCGGGGAGCTGTTTTTT. The V gene is TRBV6-5, the J gene TRBJ2-2; 7 positions agree with TRBD1. The germline V gene encodes CDR1 MNHEY and CDR2 SVGAGI. The length of the CDR3 is 14 residues. V lost 6 bases and J lost 6; bases outside the gene matches: 7.

This clonotype turned up a few times. The rearrangement links TRBV30 to TRBJ2-1; D unresolved. Per germline, CDR1 GTSNPN and CDR2 SVGIG (reference sequence). V lost 0 bases to trimming and J lost 5 bases, with 5 bases between them. This CDR3 is built from 12 residues. CDR3 in amino acids: CAWSVGNNEQFF. The DNA for the CDR3 is TGTGCCTGGAGTGTAGGCAACAATGAGCAGTTCTTC.

For this clonotype: A much more abundant neighbour one base away suggests this may be a read error. The chain combines TRBV28 with TRBJ2-7; 12 bases match TRBD2. Germline CDR1 reads MDHEN; CDR2 reads SYDVKM. V lost 7 bases and J lost 3; bases outside the gene matches: 13. This CDR3 is 17 amino acids long. The CDR3 is CASMTLAGGTPYYEQYF. The CDR3 region has the DNA TGTGCCAGCATGACACTAGCGGGAGGCACACCCTACTACGAGCAGTACTTC. The full variable domain, with the rest looked up from reference TRBV28 and TRBJ2-7, is DVKVTQSSRYLVKRTGEKVFLECVQDMDHENMFWYRQDPGLGLRLIYFSYDVKMKEKGDIPEGYSVSREKKERFSLILESASTNQTSMYLCASMTLAGGTPYYEQYFGPGTRLTVT.

This clonotype showed up just a few times. The V gene is TRBV5-1, the J gene TRBJ1-4; 7 bases are shared with TRBD1. Germline loops: CDR1 SGHRS, CDR2 YFSETQ. This CDR3 contains 13 residues. Trimming cost V 0 bases and J 7 bases; bases outside gene matches: 0. The CDR3 bases are TGCGCCAGCAGCTTGGGGACAGGTGAAAAACTGTTTTTT. It encodes CASSLGTGEKLFF.

This clonotype was seen repeatedly, ten times or more. V and J are TRBV19 and TRBJ1-5; maybe TRBD1 (5 bases). CDR1 LNHDA and CDR2 SQIVND come from the germline V gene (reference sequence). The CDR3 length is 13 residues. The V end lost 7 bases, the J end lost 0 bases, and 7 bases lay between the germline ends. As DNA, the CDR3 is TGTGCCAGTAAGGGGTATAGCAATCAGCCCCAGCATTTT. Translating gives CASKGYSNQPQHF. The full variable domain, with the rest looked up from reference TRBV19 and TRBJ1-5, is DGGITQSPKYLFRKEGQNVTLSCEQNLNHDAMYWYRQDPGQGLRLIYYSQIVNDFQKGDIAEGYSVSREKKESFPLTVTSAQKNPTAFYLCASKGYSNQPQHFGDGTRLSIL.

This clonotype was observed at least ten times. The chain uses TRBV18 and TRBJ1-4; perhaps TRBD1 as D (6 bases). Germline V gives CDR1 KGHSH, CDR2 LQKENI. Trimming left V 6 bases short and J 3 bases short, with 11 bases between. The CDR3 contains 14 residues. The CDR3: CASSRTASNEKLFF. The CDR3 coding sequence is TGTGCCAGCTCGAGGACAGCCTCTAATGAAAAACTGTTTTTT.

This clonotype has just a few counts. The chain joins TRBV3-1 to TRBJ2-3; no definite D call. The CDR3 has 11 amino acids. CDR1 is LGHDT, CDR2 YNNKEL, per germline (reference sequence). The V end lost 0 bases, the J end lost 8 bases, and 3 bases lay between the germline ends. Written as DNA, the CDR3 is TGTGCCAGCAGCCAAGAGAGTACGCAGTATTTT. Translated, it gives CASSQESTQYF.

This clonotype was counted ten times or more. V is TRBV7-9 and J is TRBJ1-2; D is unresolved. This CDR3 region has 10 residues. CDR1 and CDR2 (germline): SEHNR, FQNEAQ (reference sequence). The V and J ends lost 1 base and 6 bases respectively, with 0 bases between them. The CDR3 loop is CASSLDGYTF. CDR3 sequence (DNA): TGTGCCAGCAGCTTAGATGGCTACACCTTC.

This clonotype was picked up many times. The chain carries TRBV3-1 and TRBJ2-2; perhaps D is TRBD1 or TRBD2 (5 bases each). This CDR3 has 16 residues. Trimming took 1 base from V and 1 from J, leaving 10 bases between them. The V gene's germline CDR1 is LGHDT and CDR2 YNNKEL (reference sequence). This chain's CDR3 is CASSQVGDRNTGELFF. In DNA, the CDR3 is TGTGCCAGCAGCCAAGTCGGGGACCGGAACACCGGGGAGCTGTTTTTT.

This clonotype was picked up a small number of times. The V call is TRBV20-1, the J call TRBJ2-3; a weak D match, TRBD2 (6 bases). The CDR3 runs 15 residues. Per germline, CDR1 DFQATT and CDR2 SNEGSKA (reference sequence). Between the trimmed V and J ends, which lost 4 bases and 2 bases, there was a span of 16 bases. The CDR3 sequence is CSAIAGGVYTDTQYF. CDR3 DNA sequence: TGCAGTGCTATCGCGGGCGGGGTATACACAGATACGCAGTATTTT.

The chain couples TRBV19 to TRBJ2-3; 10 bases map to TRBD2. There are 15 residues in the CDR3. The V segment lost 2 bases and the J segment 6 bases; nucleotides outside the gene matches: 5. Germline-derived CDR1 and CDR2 are LNHDA and SQIVND (reference sequence). The CDR3 loop is CASSISSGRADTQYF. For the CDR3, the DNA is TGTGCCAGTAGTATAAGCAGCGGGAGGGCGGATACGCAGTATTTT.

This clonotype was seen more than once but under ten times. The genes are TRBV7-3 and TRBJ1-5; no firm D call. From germline, CDR1 is SGHTA and CDR2 FQGTGA. V lost 11 bases and J lost 12, with 20 bases in between. This CDR3 comprises 12 residues. CDR3 DNA sequence: TGTGCCCCCGGACGGCCTTTTATGAGCCAGCATTTT. Translation: CAPGRPFMSQHF.

In this sample, this clonotype turned up many times. The V call is TRBV7-9, the J call TRBJ1-6; D gene unclear. The V and J ends lost 1 base and 7 bases respectively, with 8 bases between them. CDR1 SEHNR and CDR2 FQNEAQ come from the germline V gene (reference sequence). The CDR3 covers 14 residues. The CDR3 DNA reads TGTGCCAGCAGCTTAGGTCACAGAAATTCACCCCTCCACTTT. Protein sequence: CASSLGHRNSPLHF.

The sample holds many counts of this clonotype. The chain has TRBV10-1 and TRBJ2-2, with TRBD2 identical over 10 bases. Germline values: CDR1 WNHNN, CDR2 SYGVQD (reference sequence). The CDR3 length is 14 residues. J lost 6 bases, V lost 5 bases, and 3 bases had no gene match. The CDR3 protein is CASSPSGSSGELFF. The CDR3, as DNA: TGCGCCAGCAGTCCTAGCGGGAGCTCCGGGGAGCTGTTTTTT.

This clonotype has a handful of counts. The V and J genes are TRBV7-2 and TRBJ2-1; D is tentatively TRBD1 or TRBD2 (5 bases each). The CDR3 spans 15 residues. Trimming shortened V by 3 bases and J by 2 bases, and 11 bases separated the two germline ends. Germline assignment: CDR1 SGHTA and CDR2 FQGNSA. CDR3 DNA: TGTGCCAGCAGCTTCAGAGAGGGGACCTACAATGAGCAGTTCTTC. The encoded protein is CASSFREGTYNEQFF.

The chain uses TRBV10-3 and TRBJ2-7; 8 bases fit TRBD2. The germline CDR1 and CDR2 sequences are ENHRY and SYGVKD. The V and J ends lost 4 bases and 3 bases, in that order; junction bases with no gene match: 8. This CDR3 spans 15 amino acids. CDR3 nucleotide sequence: TGTGCCATCAGTGGGGCCGGGACTAGAGGCTACGAGCAGTACTTC. Protein sequence: CAISGAGTRGYEQYF.

This clonotype was picked up many times. The J gene is TRBJ2-2, the V gene TRBV24-1, with a possible D match to TRBD2 (5 bases). Deletions cut 9 bases from V and 7 bases from J, with 14 bases between. The germline CDR1 and CDR2 sequences are KGHDR and SFDVKD. There are 13 residues in the CDR3. CDR3 residues: CATCSELGGELFF. Written as DNA, the CDR3 is TGTGCCACCTGTAGCGAACTGGGCGGGGAGCTGTTTTTT.

This clonotype was counted many times. V is TRBV28 and J is TRBJ2-7; 7 nucleotides align to TRBD1. The CDR3 covers 13 residues. V lost 6 bases and J lost 3; bases outside the gene matches: 5. Germline V gene sequence: CDR1 MDHEN, CDR2 SYDVKM. The CDR3 is CASSRGQFYEQYF. The CDR3 DNA is TGTGCCAGCAGCCGGGGACAGTTCTACGAGCAGTACTTC.

The table lists this clonotype with many counts. The chain combines TRBV28 with TRBJ2-1; D assignment may be TRBD1 or TRBD2 (5 bases each). The length of the CDR3 is 17 residues. CDR1 MDHEN and CDR2 SYDVKM come from the germline V gene. The V and J ends lost 6 bases and 2 bases respectively, with 20 bases between them. Here the CDR3 DNA reads TGTGCCAGCAGACAAGCCGGGGCGGGCCTGCCCTACAATGAGCAGTTCTTC. It specifies CASRQAGAGLPYNEQFF.

About this clonotype itself: A much larger clone differs by one base, so this may be a read error. J is TRBJ2-2 and V is TRBV5-8, with D possibly TRBD2 on 5 matching bases. The CDR3 has 13 residues. Germline values: CDR1 SGHTS, CDR2 YDEGEE. CDR3 sequence: CASSLEYTGEQFF. In DNA form, the CDR3 reads TGTGCCAGCAGCTTGGAGTACACCGGGGAGCAGTTTTTT.

The J gene is TRBJ2-2, the V gene TRBV7-9; 7 bases are a match to TRBD1. Germline CDR1 and CDR2: SEHNR and FQNEAQ (reference sequence). CDR3 length equals 15 residues. With V trimmed by 4 bases and J by 4 bases, 6 bases remained unmatched. The CDR3 is CASSSQTGTTGELFF. In DNA, the CDR3 is TGTGCCAGCAGCTCCCAGACAGGGACCACCGGGGAGCTGTTTTTT. Using reference TRBV7-9 and TRBJ2-2 for the parts outside the CDR3, the full variable domain is DTGVSQNPRHKITKRGQNVTFRCDPISEHNRLYWYRQTLGQGPEFLTYFQNEAQLEKSRLLSDRFSAERPKGSFSTLEIQRTEQGDSAMYLCASSSQTGTTGELFFGEGSRLTVL.

This clonotype has a count of ten or more. V usage is TRBV13 and J usage is TRBJ2-1, with TRBD1 matching over 7 bases. V lost 5 bases to trimming and J lost 5 bases; unmatched junction nucleotides: 9. The CDR3 has 15 residues. CDR1 is PRHDT and CDR2 is FYEKMQ in the germline V gene (reference sequence). The CDR3 spells CASSAAGTADNEQFF. As DNA, the CDR3 is TGTGCCAGCAGCGCGGCCGGGACAGCCGACAATGAGCAGTTCTTC.

This clonotype has only a few counts. The chain is built from TRBV13 and TRBJ2-1; 9 nucleotides agree with TRBD1. The CDR3 is 14 residues long. Germline CDR1 and CDR2: PRHDT and FYEKMQ (reference sequence). The ends lost 0 bases at V and 10 bases at J; junction bases unmatched: 4. The CDR3 DNA reads as TGTGCCAGCAGCTTAGGTGGACAGGGGCGCGAGCAGTTCTTC. The encoded protein is CASSLGGQGREQFF.

This clonotype was detected a few times. The J gene is TRBJ1-1, the V gene TRBV18; D is possibly TRBD1 (5 bases). V was trimmed by 3 bases and J by 7 bases, leaving 9 bases between them. Germline CDR1 and CDR2: KGHSH and LQKENI. The CDR3 has 12 residues. The CDR3 region has the DNA TGTGCCAGCTCACCGGCGAGGGGTGAAGCTTTCTTT. Protein sequence: CASSPARGEAFF.

As to this clonotype: Being one base from a much bigger clone, this may be a read error. The V and J genes are TRBV7-3 and TRBJ2-1, with 10 bases fitting TRBD1. The V gene end was trimmed by 4 bases and the J gene end by 2 bases; junction bases not matched to a gene: 2. The germline V gene encodes CDR1 SGHTA and CDR2 FQGTGA. The CDR3 runs to 15 residues. The CDR3 protein is CASSYGQGAYNEQFF. The CDR3 DNA reads TGTGCCAGCAGCTACGGACAGGGGGCCTACAATGAGCAGTTCTTC.